Below are 19 T cell receptor beta chains sequenced from a single sample in a study of cytomegalovirus exposure and HLA in healthy donors. 60 Vbeta and 13 Jbeta primers were used in PCR. Using immunoSEQ multiplex PCR, the repertoire was profiled, and TCRdb retains in-frame clones only, with some absent. Seen here are approximately 120,000 clones, around three quarters observed once, and the top ten hold approximately 6.5%. Source material: PBMCs. These receptors all come from a middle-aged woman in good health and CMV-seronegative.

The CDR3 coding sequence is TGTGCCAGCAGACCGGGACAGATTTTATACGAGCAGTACTTC. It is translated as CASRPGQILYEQYF. The chain combines TRBV6-1 with TRBJ2-7; 7 bases are a match to TRBD1. CDR3 length: 14 residues. CDR1 is MNHNS, CDR2 SASEGT, per germline. V shed 6 bases and J 4 bases; nucleotides not matched to a gene: 9.

This chain links TRBV27 with TRBJ2-7, with TRBD2 matching 10 bases. V shed 5 bases and J 4 bases; nucleotides not matched to a gene: 5. This CDR3 has 14 residues. Germline CDR1 is MNHEY and CDR2 is SMNVEV (reference sequence). DNA of the CDR3: TGTGCCAGCAGTCCTAGCGGGAGCAAATACGAGCAGTACTTC. This encodes CASSPSGSKYEQYF.

Remarks on this clone: An end of the junction does not agree with germline; a read error may underlie this. CDR3 coding DNA: TGTTCCAGCACCGACCGGGGGGGCAATCAGCCCCAGCATTTT. It specifies CSSTDRGGNQPQHF. The chain joins TRBV7-9 to TRBJ1-5; D may be TRBD1 (5 bases). The CDR3 sequence is 14 residues long. Germline V gene sequence: CDR1 SEHNR, CDR2 FQNEAQ (reference sequence).

The J gene is TRBJ2-1, the V gene TRBV27; D is possibly TRBD2 (5 bases). The germline V gene has CDR1 MNHEY and CDR2 SMNVEV (reference sequence). The V gene lost 3 bases and the J gene lost 3 bases, with 9 bases spanning the gap. This CDR3 has 14 residues. CDR3 protein: CASSFAGGYNEQFF. The CDR3 nucleotides read TGTGCCAGCAGTTTCGCCGGAGGCTACAATGAGCAGTTCTTC.

This chain joins TRBV27 and TRBJ1-2; 7 nucleotides align to TRBD1. The CDR3 has 15 amino acids. Unmatched junction bases numbered 7, after V lost 3 bases and J lost 3 bases. Germline CDR1 and CDR2: MNHEY and SMNVEV (reference sequence). CDR3 residues: CASSFIGGSYYGYTF. The CDR3, as DNA: TGTGCCAGCAGTTTTATAGGGGGCTCGTACTATGGCTACACCTTC.

J is TRBJ1-1 and V is TRBV7-9, with D uncertain. Trimming shortened V by 3 bases and J by 1 base, and 12 bases separated the two germline ends. CDR3 length: 15 residues. Germline values: CDR1 SEHNR, CDR2 FQNEAQ (reference sequence). The DNA for the CDR3 is TGTGCCAGCAGCTTTGACGGGGTTGGGAACACTGAAGCTTTCTTT. This codes for CASSFDGVGNTEAFF.

This chain connects TRBV10-3 to TRBJ1-3, with TRBD1 matching over 7 bases. Germline CDR1 ENHRY, CDR2 SYGVKD. CDR3 length: 14 amino acids. The J segment lost 0 bases and the V segment lost 6 bases, leaving 2 bases of the junction unmatched. The CDR3 spells CAIRGDSSGNTIYF. CDR3 in DNA: TGTGCCATCAGGGGGGACAGCTCTGGAAACACCATATATTTT.

About this clone itself: Other DNA sequences of this sample code for an identical CDR3. This CDR3 reads CASSSYTDTQYF. The CDR3, as DNA: TGTGCCAGCAGCAGCTACACAGATACGCAGTATTTT. The chain couples TRBV7-2 to TRBJ2-3; D is unresolved. The V end was cut by 5 bases, the J end by 2 bases, with 5 bases between. The germline CDR1 and CDR2 sequences are SGHTA and FQGNSA. The CDR3 extends over 12 amino acids.

The CDR3 here is CATSGGLAGGGEQFF. For the CDR3, the DNA is TGCGCCACCTCTGGGGGACTAGCGGGAGGCGGTGAGCAGTTCTTC. The chain couples TRBV5-1 to TRBJ2-1; 15 bases fit TRBD2. Germline assignment: CDR1 SGHRS and CDR2 YFSETQ. This CDR3 is built from 15 residues. Trimming took 9 bases from V and 9 from J; bases not matched to a gene: 10.

The chain carries TRBV15 and TRBJ1-3; D remains ambiguous. The CDR3 length is 13 residues. V lost 3 bases, J lost 1 base, and 4 bases lay in between. CDR1 LNHNV and CDR2 YYDKDF come from the germline V gene (reference sequence). CDR3 in DNA: TGTGCCACCAGCAGCCTTTCTGGAAACACCATATATTTT. Protein sequence: CATSSLSGNTIYF.

The chain uses TRBV28 and TRBJ2-5, with D possibly matching TRBD1 (5 bases). Germline CDR1 is MDHEN and CDR2 is SYDVKM. Trimming removed 4 bases from V and 5 bases from J, with 14 bases in between. This CDR3 is 14 amino acids long. CDR3 coding DNA: TGTGCCAGCAGTTCCCCCCAGGGAAGGGAGACCCAGTACTTC. Its protein is CASSSPQGRETQYF.

V usage is TRBV7-2 and J usage is TRBJ1-1, with 8 bases lining up with TRBD1. This CDR3 has 15 residues. Losses at the gene ends were 5 bases for V and 1 base for J; bases not matched to a gene: 6. CDR1 SGHTA and CDR2 FQGNSA come from the germline V gene. DNA for the CDR3: TGTGCCAGCAGCCCAACAGACAGGGGGAACACTGAAGCTTTCTTT. Amino acid sequence: CASSPTDRGNTEAFF.

This clone was found once. The chain recombines TRBV5-1 with TRBJ2-2, with 9 positions matching TRBD2. The CDR3 loop spans 16 amino acids. Per the germline V gene, CDR1 is SGHRS and CDR2 is YFSETQ. V lost 1 base, J lost 5 bases, and 6 bases stayed unmatched. In nucleotides, the CDR3 is TGCGCCAGCAGCTTGCAGGGACTAGCTGATACCGGGGAGCTGTTTTTT. Translation: CASSLQGLADTGELFF.

The gene calls are TRBV28 and TRBJ2-3; D may be TRBD2 (6 bases). Germline V CDR1 and CDR2: MDHEN, SYDVKM. V lost 8 bases to trimming and J lost 2 bases, with 17 bases between them. The length of the CDR3 is 15 residues. Here the CDR3 reads CASAIPGLSTDTQYF. The CDR3 nucleotides read TGTGCCAGCGCTATCCCGGGACTCTCCACAGATACGCAGTATTTT.

This clone was seen only a few times. Its ends do not fully match the called genes, so a read error is possible. The V gene is TRBV7-9, the J gene TRBJ2-7, with 12 positions matching TRBD1. Germline V CDR1 and CDR2: SEHNR, FQNEAQ (reference sequence). There are 15 residues in the CDR3. CDR3 nucleotide sequence: TGTTCCAGCAGCTTAGGGGGGACAGGGGGCGGCGAGCAGTACTTC. Amino acids: CSSSLGGTGGGEQYF.

The chain employs TRBV28 and TRBJ2-5, with D perhaps TRBD1 (6 bases). From germline, CDR1 is MDHEN and CDR2 SYDVKM. The V gene lost 8 bases and the J gene lost 9 bases, with 28 bases spanning the gap. The CDR3 contains 16 residues. The CDR3 DNA reads as TGTGCCAGCCACACCGGACAGCCGAGCCTGGGGGCGGCCCAGTACTTC. It yields the protein CASHTGQPSLGAAQYF.

The rearrangement joins TRBV15 to TRBJ2-2, with a tentative D call TRBD2 (5 bases). From germline, CDR1 is LNHNV and CDR2 YYDKDF (reference sequence). This CDR3 spans 15 amino acids. V lost 0 bases to trimming and J lost 3 bases, with 8 bases between them. CDR3 loop: CATSRDREYTGELFF. The DNA of the CDR3 is TGTGCCACCAGCAGAGATCGGGAATACACCGGGGAGCTGTTTTTT.

The rearrangement uses TRBV5-4 and TRBJ2-1, with TRBD2 identical over 7 bases. Germline CDR1 and CDR2: SGHNT and YYREEE (reference sequence). J lost 1 base, V lost 6 bases, and 13 bases had no gene match. The CDR3 length is 17 residues. CDR3 amino acids: CASTSASSGGSYNEQFF. The CDR3 nucleotides are TGTGCCAGCACCTCTGCGAGCTCGGGAGGTTCCTACAATGAGCAGTTCTTC.

The chain recombines TRBV7-9 with TRBJ1-2; no reliable D call. This CDR3 comprises 14 residues. Looked up from germline, CDR1 is SEHNR and CDR2 is FQNEAQ (reference sequence). V lost 8 bases, J lost 1 base, and 14 bases lay in between. The CDR3 spells CASGVGGFNYGYTF. Written as DNA, the CDR3 is TGTGCCAGCGGAGTGGGAGGGTTTAACTATGGCTACACCTTC. Based on the CDR3 plus reference TRBV7-9 and TRBJ1-2, the full variable domain is DTGVSQNPRHKITKRGQNVTFRCDPISEHNRLYWYRQTLGQGPEFLTYFQNEAQLEKSRLLSDRFSAERPKGSFSTLEIQRTEQGDSAMYLCASGVGGFNYGYTFGSGTRLTVV.